This TCR beta chain was sequenced for a study of blood T cell repertoires in COVID-19. Study as a whole: The United States, Italy and Spain provided the acute and convalescent COVID-19 samples.

TCRdb keeps only in-frame clones here, not all; method: immunoSEQ multiplex PCR. In the table there are 150,000 to 190,000 clones, about 80% of which are singletons. The CDR3 has 16 residues. The ends were cut back, 2 bases at V and 1 base at J, with 14 bases in the middle. CDR1 is LNHDA and CDR2 is SQIVND in the germline V gene (reference sequence). The sequence derives from a man aged 45-65 years who had recovered from COVID-19. The material sequenced was PBMCs or T cells enriched from blood (not recorded which). The rearrangement joins TRBV19 to TRBJ2-5, with D perhaps TRBD2 (7 bases). CDR3 loop: CASSIWAGAFQETQYF. The CDR3 bases are TGTGCCAGTAGTATATGGGCGGGGGCTTTCCAAGAGACCCAGTACTTC.